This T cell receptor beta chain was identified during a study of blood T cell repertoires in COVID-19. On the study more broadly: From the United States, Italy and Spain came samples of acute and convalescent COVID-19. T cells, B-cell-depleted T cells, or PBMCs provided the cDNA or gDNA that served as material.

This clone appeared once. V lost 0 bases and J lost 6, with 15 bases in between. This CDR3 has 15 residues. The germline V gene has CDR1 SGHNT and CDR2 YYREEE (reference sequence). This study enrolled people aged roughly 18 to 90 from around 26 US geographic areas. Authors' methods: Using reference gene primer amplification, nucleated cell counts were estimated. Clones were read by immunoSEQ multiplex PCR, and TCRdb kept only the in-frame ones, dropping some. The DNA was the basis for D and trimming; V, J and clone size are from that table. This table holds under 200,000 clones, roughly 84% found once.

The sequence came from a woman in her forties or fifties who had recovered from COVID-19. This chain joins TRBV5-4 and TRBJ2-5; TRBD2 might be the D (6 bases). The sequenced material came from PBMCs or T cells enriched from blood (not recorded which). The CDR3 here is CASSLAGGVGKTQYF. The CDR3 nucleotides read TGTGCCAGCAGCTTGGCGGGCGGGGTAGGGAAGACCCAGTACTTC.